This T cell receptor beta chain appears in the sequencing data of a study of breast tumors, draining lymph nodes, adjacent tissues. The study, taken as a whole, reports: That most tumor T cells come from lymph nodes remained unproven. Tumors had less TCR diversity than lymph nodes, more than nontumor tissue.

The lymph nodes were axillary draining lymph nodes from breast cancer patients. CDR1 MDHEN and CDR2 SYDVKM come from the germline V gene. CDR3 length equals 15 residues. The J segment lost 1 base and the V segment lost 6 bases, leaving 9 bases of the junction unmatched. With respect to this clonotype: Its specificity is unknown.

TCRdb passed the multiplex PCR reads through MiXCR, listing each CDR3 protein once. Of about 130,000 distinct CDR3 sequences listed, roughly 21% were seen once; the top ten hold about 3.7%. The source is a female donor with breast cancer. Some clones in this sample may be carry-over from other donors' samples. This sequence joins TRBV28 and TRBJ2-7; 7 nucleotides match TRBD1. The sample was axillary lymph node tissue. The CDR3: CASREQGIMSYEQYF. The DNA for the CDR3 is TGTGCCAGCAGAGAACAGGGGATAATGTCCTACGAGCAGTACTTC.